These T cell receptor beta chains were read from a single sample in a study of T cell responses to AZD1222 COVID-19 vaccine. The protocol was immunoSEQ multiplex PCR, while the TCRdb copy is restricted to in-frame clones and leaves out a portion. The sample holds about 120,000 clones, roughly 90% seen once. The material was peripheral blood, obtained on day 0 of AZD1222 vaccination. Source of these receptors: an adult in good health. Each CDR3 is given with its conserved first and last residue. The D gene is left open where the match is weak. Where a row states a size, it is once, few, many or the class of an expanded clone; other rows omit it.

v_gene	abundance	j_gene	d_gene	CDR3nt	CDR3aa
TRBV15	.	TRBJ2-7	TRBD1	TGTGCCACCAGCAGAGAGACAGGGCTGATTTACGAGCAGTACTTC	CATSRETGLIYEQYF
TRBV12-5	.	TRBJ1-1	.	TGTGCTAGTGGTTTGGTACGGGGTGGGGTGGCTTTCTTT	CASGLVRGGVAFF
TRBV18	.	TRBJ1-1	TRBD1	TGTGCCAGCTCACCAGAGCCCCAGGGGGCTGAAGCTTTCTTT	CASSPEPQGAEAFF
TRBV2	.	TRBJ1-1	.	TGTGCCAACACGGACATGAGCGCGAATCGAGCTTTCTTT	CANTDMSANRAFF
TRBV15	.	TRBJ1-2	.	TGTGCCACCAGCAGAGATCATTCAGACTATGGCTACACCTTC	CATSRDHSDYGYTF
TRBV2	.	TRBJ1-1	.	TGTGCCAGCAGTGTACCGACAGTGGTGCCAGAAGCTTTCTTT	CASSVPTVVPEAFF
TRBV4-2	.	TRBJ2-3	.	TGTGCCAGCACCTTAGCGGATACGCAGTATTTT	CASTLADTQYF
TRBV4-1	.	TRBJ2-2	TRBD1	TGCGCCAGCAGCCGGGACAGGCCCGCGAACACCGGGGAGCTGTTTTTT	CASSRDRPANTGELFF
TRBV5-6	.	TRBJ1-1	.	TGTGCCAGCAGCGTCCGGGCGGGACAACTAAACACTGAAGCTTTCTTT	CASSVRAGQLNTEAFF
TRBV7-9	.	TRBJ1-1	.	TGTGCCAGCAGCCTTACAGGGTATACTGAAGCTTTCTTT	CASSLTGYTEAFF
TRBV11-1	.	TRBJ1-5	.	TGTGCCAGCAGCCAGGACGGGGATCAGCCCCAGCATTTT	CASSQDGDQPQHF
TRBV12-5	.	TRBJ1-1	.	TGTGCTAGTAGTGAAACGGTAAACACTGAAGCTTTCTTT	CASSETVNTEAFF
TRBV7-9	.	TRBJ1-1	.	TGTGCCAGCAGCTTATCTTCGGTAGCGGGAGCTTTCTTT	CASSLSSVAGAFF
TRBV7-2	.	TRBJ1-1	.	TGTGCCAGCAGCTTGGCAGCAGGGGTAGGTGAAGCTTTCTTT	CASSLAAGVGEAFF
TRBV4-3	.	TRBJ1-2	TRBD1	TGCGCCAGCAGCCAAGGAAGAACAGGGGGCGCATCTAACTATGGCTACACCTTC	CASSQGRTGGASNYGYTF
TRBV18	.	TRBJ1-5	.	TGTGCCAGCTCCCAATACGACACCGATCAGCCCCAGCATTTT	CASSQYDTDQPQHF
TRBV19	.	TRBJ2-2	.	TGTGCCAGTAGTAGTTCAAGGAAGGGGGCCGGGGAGCTGTTTTTT	CASSSSRKGAGELFF
TRBV12-3/TRBV12-4	.	TRBJ1-5	.	TGTGCCAGCAGTTTTAGTAGCAATCAGCCCCAGCATTTT	CASSFSSNQPQHF
TRBV11-3	.	TRBJ2-7	.	TGTGCCAGCAGCTTAGATCGGGGGTACGAGCAGTACTTC	CASSLDRGYEQYF
TRBV4-3	.	TRBJ1-3	.	TGCGCCAGCAGCCAAACGGGTGGAAACACCATATATTTT	CASSQTGGNTIYF
TRBV4-1	.	TRBJ2-7	.	TGCGCCAGCAGCCAAGGGGCTTACGAGCAGTACTTC	CASSQGAYEQYF
TRBV6-5	few	TRBJ1-1	.	TGTGCCAGCAGTTACTCCCAATCGGAAATGAACACTGAAGCTTTCTTT	CASSYSQSEMNTEAFF
TRBV7-9	.	TRBJ1-6	.	TGTGCCAGCAGCTTCCGGACAGATAATTCACCCCTCCACTTT	CASSFRTDNSPLHF